This TCR beta chain was captured by sequencing in a study of beta chain features in type 1 diabetes. Findings and limits, study-wide: Shortening that was moderate but significant affected the TCRB CDR3s of Type 1 diabetes patients in all four CD4+ subsets. Among type 1 diabetes patients, VDJ junctions had fewer insertions and more deletions. Naive, central memory and Treg TCRB repertoires seemed to resemble each other more closely in patients than they did in healthy donors. Cells carrying high TCR expression could end up over-represented when cDNA is sequenced.

On this clone: Its antigen is unidentified.

CDR3 length equals 15 residues. The V gene's germline CDR1 is SGDLS and CDR2 YYNGEE. Expressed TCRB transcripts were sequenced because the entire RNA isolate underwent reverse transcription. The table came from immunoSEQ multiplex PCR; TCRdb's copy has only in-frame clones and leaves some out. The data show fewer than 900,000 clones, about a sixth seen once. This TCR derives from a woman between 18 and 29 years old in good health. The chain uses TRBV9 and TRBJ2-5; 14 bases match TRBD2. The better agreement between TRBJ2-7 and the DNA end casts doubt on the J call. Sequences were obtained from naive CD4+ T cells from blood. The CDR3 DNA reads as TGTGCCAGCAGCCGGACTAGCGGGAGGTCCTACGAGCAGTACTTC. This codes for CASSRTSGRSYEQYF.